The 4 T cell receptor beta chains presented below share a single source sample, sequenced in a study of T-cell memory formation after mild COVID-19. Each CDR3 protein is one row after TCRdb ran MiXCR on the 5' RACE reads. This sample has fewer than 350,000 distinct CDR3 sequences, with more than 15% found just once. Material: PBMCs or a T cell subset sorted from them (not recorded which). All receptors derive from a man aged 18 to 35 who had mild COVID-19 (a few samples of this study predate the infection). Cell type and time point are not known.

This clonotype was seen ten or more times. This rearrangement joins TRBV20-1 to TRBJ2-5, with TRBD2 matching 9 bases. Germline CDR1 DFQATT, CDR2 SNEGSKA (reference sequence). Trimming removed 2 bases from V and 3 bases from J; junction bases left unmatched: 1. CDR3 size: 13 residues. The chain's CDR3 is CSARPSGKETQYF. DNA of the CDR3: TGCAGTGCTAGACCTAGCGGGAAAGAGACCCAGTACTTC.

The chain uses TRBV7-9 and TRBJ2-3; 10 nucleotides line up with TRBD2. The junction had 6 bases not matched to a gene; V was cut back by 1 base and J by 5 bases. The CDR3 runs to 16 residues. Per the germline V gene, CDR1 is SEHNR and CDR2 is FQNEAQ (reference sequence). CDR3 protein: CASSLEAGGLRDTQYF. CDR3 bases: TGTGCCAGCAGCTTAGAAGCGGGGGGGCTCAGAGATACGCAGTATTTT.

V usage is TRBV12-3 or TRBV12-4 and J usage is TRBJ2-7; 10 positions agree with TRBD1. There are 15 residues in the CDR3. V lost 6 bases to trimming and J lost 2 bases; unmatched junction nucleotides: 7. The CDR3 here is CASRDTGTGAYEQYF. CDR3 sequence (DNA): TGTGCCAGCAGAGATACCGGGACAGGGGCCTACGAGCAGTACTTC.

CDR3 in DNA: TGTGCCAGCAGTTACCTGTCCGGGGGGTCCAATAATTCACCCCTCCACTTT. Translation: CASSYLSGGSNNSPLHF. This chain uses TRBV6-5 with TRBJ1-6, with D possibly TRBD1 on 5 matching bases. The CDR3 consists of 17 residues. V was clipped by 2 bases and J by 5 bases, with 16 bases between them. Germline V gene sequence: CDR1 MNHEY, CDR2 SVGAGI.